The following is a T cell receptor (beta chain) sequence with its context. Its antigen is undetermined. Germline and junction disagree at one end, which may indicate a read error. This entry belongs to a study of CD8+CD57+ T cells in acquired aplastic anemia. About the study: DNA from sorted CD4+ and CD8+ cells averaged around 3.2 ug. Around 10 million reads were obtained on average for healthy donor CD4+ cells. Notes on the study in general: Patients and controls shared about 30 CD8+ CDR3 sequences. Patients and controls were not found to differ significantly in CD8+ Simpson's diversity.

Investigators profiled TCR beta VDJ and CDR3 from genomic DNA template. TCRdb independently ran MiXCR on the reads; one entry per CDR3 protein. The data hold about 48,000 distinct CDR3 sequences, with 70% to 80% observed a single time. This CDR3 is 12 amino acids long. Germline V gives CDR1 SGDLS, CDR2 YYNGEE. Sequenced input: sorted CD4+, CD8+, or CD8+CD57+ T cells (not recorded which) from PBMCs. The source is a human donor in good health, serving as a control. This chain joins TRBV9 and TRBJ2-1; D is uncertain. CDR3 sequence reads: CASGVVFDEQFF. The CDR3 coding sequence is TGTGCCAGCGGCGTAGTTTTCGATGAGCAGTTCTTC.